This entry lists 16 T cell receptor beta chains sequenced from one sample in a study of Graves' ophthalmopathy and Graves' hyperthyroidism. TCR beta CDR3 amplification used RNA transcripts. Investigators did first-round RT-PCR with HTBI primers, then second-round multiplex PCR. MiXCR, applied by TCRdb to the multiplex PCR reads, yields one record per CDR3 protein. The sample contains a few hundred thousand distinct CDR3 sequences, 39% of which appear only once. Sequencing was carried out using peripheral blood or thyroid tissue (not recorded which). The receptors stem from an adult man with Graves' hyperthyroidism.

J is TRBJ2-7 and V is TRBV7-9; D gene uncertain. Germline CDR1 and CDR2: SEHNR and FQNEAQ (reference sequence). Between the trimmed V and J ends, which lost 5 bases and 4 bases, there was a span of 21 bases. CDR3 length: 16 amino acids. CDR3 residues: CASSAEDPLKTYEQYF. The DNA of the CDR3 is TGTGCCAGCAGCGCCGAAGACCCTTTAAAAACTTACGAGCAGTACTTC.

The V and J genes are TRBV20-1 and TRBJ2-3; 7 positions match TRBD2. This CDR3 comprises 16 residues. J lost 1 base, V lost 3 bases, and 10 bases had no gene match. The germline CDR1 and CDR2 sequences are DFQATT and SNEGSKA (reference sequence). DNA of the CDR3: TGCAGTGCTAGGCCAGCGGGGTCTCCACGCACAGATACGCAGTATTTT. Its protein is CSARPAGSPRTDTQYF.

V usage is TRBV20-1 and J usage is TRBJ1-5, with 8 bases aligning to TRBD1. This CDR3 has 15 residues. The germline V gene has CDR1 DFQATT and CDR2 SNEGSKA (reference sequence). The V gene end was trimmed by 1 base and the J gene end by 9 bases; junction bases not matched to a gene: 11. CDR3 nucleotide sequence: TGCAGTGCTAGAGCGAGGACAGGGATCTCTCGGCCCCAGCATTTT. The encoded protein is CSARARTGISRPQHF.

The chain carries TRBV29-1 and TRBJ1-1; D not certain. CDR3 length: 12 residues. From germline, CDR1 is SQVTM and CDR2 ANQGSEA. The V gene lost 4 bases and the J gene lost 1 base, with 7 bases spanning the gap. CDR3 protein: CSVAPANTEAFF. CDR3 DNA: TGCAGCGTTGCCCCTGCGAACACTGAAGCTTTCTTT.

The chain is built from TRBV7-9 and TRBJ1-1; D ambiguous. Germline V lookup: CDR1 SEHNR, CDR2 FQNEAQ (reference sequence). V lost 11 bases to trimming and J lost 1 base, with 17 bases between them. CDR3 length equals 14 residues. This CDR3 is CAWSVHSPNTEAFF. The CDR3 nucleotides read TGTGCCTGGAGTGTCCACAGTCCGAACACTGAAGCTTTCTTT.

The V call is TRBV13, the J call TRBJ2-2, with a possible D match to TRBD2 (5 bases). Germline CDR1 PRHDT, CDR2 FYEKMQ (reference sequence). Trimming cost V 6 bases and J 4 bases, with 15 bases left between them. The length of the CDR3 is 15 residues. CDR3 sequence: CASSLKWEFTGELFF. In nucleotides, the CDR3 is TGTGCCAGCAGTTTAAAGTGGGAGTTCACCGGGGAGCTGTTTTTT.

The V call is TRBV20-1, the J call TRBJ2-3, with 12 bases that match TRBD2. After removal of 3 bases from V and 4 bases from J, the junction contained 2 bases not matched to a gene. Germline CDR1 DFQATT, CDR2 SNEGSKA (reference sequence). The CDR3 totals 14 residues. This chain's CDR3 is CSASRLAGADTQYF. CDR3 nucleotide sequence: TGCAGTGCTAGCAGACTAGCGGGAGCAGATACGCAGTATTTT.

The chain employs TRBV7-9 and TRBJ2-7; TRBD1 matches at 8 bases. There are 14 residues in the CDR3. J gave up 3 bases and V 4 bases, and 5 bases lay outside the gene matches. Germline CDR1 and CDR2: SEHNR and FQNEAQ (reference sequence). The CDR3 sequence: CASSYGTGRYEQYF. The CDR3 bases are TGTGCCAGCAGCTACGGGACAGGCCGCTACGAGCAGTACTTC.

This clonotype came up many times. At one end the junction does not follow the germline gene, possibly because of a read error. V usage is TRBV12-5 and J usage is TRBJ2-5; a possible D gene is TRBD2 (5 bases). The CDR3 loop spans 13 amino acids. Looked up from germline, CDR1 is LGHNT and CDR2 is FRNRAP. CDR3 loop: CTSGSLSGETQYF. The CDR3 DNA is TGTACTAGTGGTTCCCTCTCCGGGGAGACCCAGTACTTC.

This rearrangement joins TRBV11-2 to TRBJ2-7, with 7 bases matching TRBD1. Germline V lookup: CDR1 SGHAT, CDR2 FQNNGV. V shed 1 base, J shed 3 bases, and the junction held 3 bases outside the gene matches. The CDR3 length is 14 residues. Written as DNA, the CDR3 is TGTGCCAGCAGCTTAGGGGGGACAGTCTACGAGCAGTACTTC. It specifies CASSLGGTVYEQYF.

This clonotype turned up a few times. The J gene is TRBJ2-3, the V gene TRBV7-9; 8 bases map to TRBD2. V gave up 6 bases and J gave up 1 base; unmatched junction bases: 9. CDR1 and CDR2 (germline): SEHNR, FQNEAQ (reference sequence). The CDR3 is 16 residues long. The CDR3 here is CASRIVAGYGTDTQYF. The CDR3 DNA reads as TGTGCCAGCAGGATAGTAGCGGGGTACGGCACAGATACGCAGTATTTT.

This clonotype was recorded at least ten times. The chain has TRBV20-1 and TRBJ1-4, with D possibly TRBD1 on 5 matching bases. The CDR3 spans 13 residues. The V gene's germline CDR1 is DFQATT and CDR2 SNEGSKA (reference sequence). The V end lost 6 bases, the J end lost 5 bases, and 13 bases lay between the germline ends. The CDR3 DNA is TGCAGTGCAATCGACAGCCACAATGAAAAACTGTTTTTT. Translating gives CSAIDSHNEKLFF.

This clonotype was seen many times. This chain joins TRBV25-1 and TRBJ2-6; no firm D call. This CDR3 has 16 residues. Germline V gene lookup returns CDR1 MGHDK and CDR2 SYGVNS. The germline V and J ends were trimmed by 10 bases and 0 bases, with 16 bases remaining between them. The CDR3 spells CATQTPLGSGANVLTF. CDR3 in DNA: TGTGCCACACAGACACCCCTAGGCTCTGGGGCCAACGTCCTGACTTTC.

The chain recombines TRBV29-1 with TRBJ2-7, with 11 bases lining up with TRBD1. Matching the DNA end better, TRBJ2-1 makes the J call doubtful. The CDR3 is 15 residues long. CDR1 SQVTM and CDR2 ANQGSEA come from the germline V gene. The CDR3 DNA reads TGCAGCGTCGGAGGACAGGGGGCGGTAGTCAATGAGCAGTTCTTC. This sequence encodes CSVGGQGAVVNEQFF.

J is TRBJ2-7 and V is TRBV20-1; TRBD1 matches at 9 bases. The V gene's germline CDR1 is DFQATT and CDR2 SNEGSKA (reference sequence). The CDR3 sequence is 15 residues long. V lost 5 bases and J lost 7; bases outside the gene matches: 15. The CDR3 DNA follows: TGCAGTGCTCGCAGACAGGGGGTGGCGTACAATGAGCAGTACTTC. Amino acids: CSARRQGVAYNEQYF.

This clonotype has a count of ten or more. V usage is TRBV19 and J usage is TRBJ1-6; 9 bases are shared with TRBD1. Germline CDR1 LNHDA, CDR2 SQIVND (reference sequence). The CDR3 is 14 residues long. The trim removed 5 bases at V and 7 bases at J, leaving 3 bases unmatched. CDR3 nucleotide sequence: TGTGCCAGTAGTGGACAGGGGTTAAATTCACCCCTCCACTTT. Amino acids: CASSGQGLNSPLHF.